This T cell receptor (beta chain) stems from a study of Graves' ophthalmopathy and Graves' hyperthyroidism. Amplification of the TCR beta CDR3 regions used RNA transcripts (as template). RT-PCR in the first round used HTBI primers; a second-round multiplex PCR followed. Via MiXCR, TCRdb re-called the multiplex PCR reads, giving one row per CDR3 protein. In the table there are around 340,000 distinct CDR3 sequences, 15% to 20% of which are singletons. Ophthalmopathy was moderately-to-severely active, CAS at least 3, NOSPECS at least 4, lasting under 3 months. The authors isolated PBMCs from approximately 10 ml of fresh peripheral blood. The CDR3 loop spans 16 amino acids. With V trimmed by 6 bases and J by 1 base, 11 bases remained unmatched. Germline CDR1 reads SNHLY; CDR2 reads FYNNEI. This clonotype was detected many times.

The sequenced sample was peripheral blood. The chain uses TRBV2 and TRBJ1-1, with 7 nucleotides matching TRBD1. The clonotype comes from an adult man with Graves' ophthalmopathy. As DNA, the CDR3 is TGTGCCAGCAGCAAGACGGGGACAGCCCAGAACACTGAAGCTTTCTTT. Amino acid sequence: CASSKTGTAQNTEAFF.